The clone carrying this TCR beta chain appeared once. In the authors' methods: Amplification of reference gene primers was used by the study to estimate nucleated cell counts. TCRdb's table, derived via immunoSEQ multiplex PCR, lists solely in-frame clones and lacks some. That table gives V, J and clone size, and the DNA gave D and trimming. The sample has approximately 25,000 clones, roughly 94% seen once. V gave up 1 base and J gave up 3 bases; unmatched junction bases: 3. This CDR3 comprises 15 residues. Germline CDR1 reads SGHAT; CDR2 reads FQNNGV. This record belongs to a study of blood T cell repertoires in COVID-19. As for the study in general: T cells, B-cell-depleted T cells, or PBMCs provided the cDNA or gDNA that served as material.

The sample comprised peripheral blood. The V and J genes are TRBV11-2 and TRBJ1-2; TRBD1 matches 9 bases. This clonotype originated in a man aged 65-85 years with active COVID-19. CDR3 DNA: TGTGCCAGCAGCTTAGTAGGGACAGGGTACTATGGCTACACCTTC. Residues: CASSLVGTGYYGYTF.